These 31 T cell receptor beta chains were all obtained from the same sample, sequenced in a study of CD8+CD57+ T cells in acquired aplastic anemia. Investigators profiled TCR beta VDJ and CDR3 from genomic DNA template. TCRdb ran MiXCR on the reads and lists one entry per CDR3 protein. The sample holds some 190,000 distinct CDR3 sequences; around 45% are singletons and the top ten take 2.5% to 3.5%. Sequenced sample: sorted CD4+, CD8+, or CD8+CD57+ T cells (not recorded which) from PBMCs. The receptors were sampled from a human donor in good health.

The chain recombines TRBV6-2 or TRBV6-3 with TRBJ1-2; 7 bases match TRBD1. The junction had 14 bases not matched to a gene; V was cut back by 7 bases and J by 0 bases. CDR3 length: 17 amino acids. Germline V gives CDR1 MNHEY, CDR2 SVGEGT. The CDR3 DNA follows: TGTGCCAGCATCAAAGATCTGGGGCAGGGGGCTAACTATGGCTACACCTTC. As protein: CASIKDLGQGANYGYTF.

The chain recombines TRBV4-2 with TRBJ2-3, with a possible D match to TRBD2 (7 bases). The V end was cut by 1 base, the J end by 2 bases, with 13 bases between. There are 16 residues in the CDR3. The germline gives CDR1 LGHNA, CDR2 YNFKEQ. The CDR3 region has the DNA TGTGCCAGCAGCCAAGTCGCGGGGGCCTTCACAGATACGCAGTATTTT. It specifies CASSQVAGAFTDTQYF.

To note about this clonotype: At one end, the junction sequence differs from germline, possibly due to a read error. The chain links TRBV7-2 to TRBJ2-7; a possible D gene is TRBD2 (7 bases). Germline CDR1 is SGHTA and CDR2 is FQGNSA. The CDR3 is 15 amino acids. DNA for the CDR3: TGCGCCAGCAGTGTGGGGGCGGCGGGAGAAATCGAGCAGTACTTC. Translated, it gives CASSVGAAGEIEQYF.

The rearrangement uses TRBV6-2 or TRBV6-3 and TRBJ2-2, with 9 bases matching TRBD2. The CDR3 loop spans 19 amino acids. Per germline, CDR1 MNHEY and CDR2 SVGEGT. V lost 4 bases, J lost 5 bases, and 17 bases stayed unmatched. The CDR3: CASSFSSGRSIGRTGELFF. CDR3 bases: TGTGCCAGCAGTTTTTCGAGCGGGAGGTCTATCGGGAGGACCGGGGAGCTGTTTTTT.

This clonotype has at least ten counts. The V gene is TRBV10-3, the J gene TRBJ2-1; no reliable D call. Trimming shortened V by 3 bases and J by 0 bases, and 15 bases separated the two germline ends. The CDR3 runs 17 residues. In germline, CDR1 is ENHRY, CDR2 SYGVKD. CDR3 nucleotides: TGTGCCATCAGTGAAGGTCCTAGGACCCACTCCTACAATGAGCAGTTCTTC. Translated: CAISEGPRTHSYNEQFF.

The chain combines TRBV20-1 with TRBJ2-5; 15 positions match TRBD2. Germline assignment: CDR1 DFQATT and CDR2 SNEGSKA (reference sequence). CDR3 size: 15 residues. Trimming took 5 bases from V and 6 from J; bases not matched to a gene: 7. CDR3 sequence: CSAGGTSGRPKTQYF. The CDR3 DNA sequence: TGCAGTGCTGGAGGGACTAGCGGGAGGCCGAAGACCCAGTACTTC.

The rearrangement uses TRBV5-1 and TRBJ2-7, with D possibly TRBD1 on 5 matching bases. The V end lost 0 bases, the J end lost 3 bases, and 10 bases lay between the germline ends. The CDR3 totals 14 residues. Germline V gene lookup returns CDR1 SGHRS and CDR2 YFSETQ. The CDR3 bases are TGCGCCAGCAGCTTGGCCCCAGGGATCTACGAGCAGTACTTC. It is translated as CASSLAPGIYEQYF. The full variable domain, rest sourced from reference TRBV5-1 and TRBJ2-7, is KAGVTQTPRYLIKTRGQQVTLSCSPISGHRSVSWYQQTPGQGLQFLFEYFSETQRNKGNFPGRFSGRQFSNSRSEMNVSTLELGDSALYLCASSLAPGIYEQYFGPGTRLTVT.

This clonotype is a singleton in its sample. This chain connects TRBV7-2 to TRBJ1-6, with D perhaps TRBD1 (6 bases). Germline CDR1 is SGHTA and CDR2 is FQGNSA. The ends were cut back, 6 bases at V and 11 bases at J, with 11 bases in the middle. The CDR3 has 12 amino acids. CDR3 protein: CASRRGLTPLHF. In DNA, the CDR3 is TGTGCCAGCAGGAGGGGGTTAACACCCCTCCACTTT.

The J gene is TRBJ2-1, the V gene TRBV27; D remains unclear. This CDR3 comprises 16 residues. Trimming stripped 2 bases from V and 9 bases from J, with 20 bases between. The V gene's germline CDR1 is MNHEY and CDR2 SMNVEV (reference sequence). For the CDR3, the DNA is TGTGCCAGCAGTTTACTTTCTTTGGCTTCGGAAGGTGAGCAGTTCTTC. Its translation is CASSLLSLASEGEQFF.

This sequence joins TRBV3-1 and TRBJ2-1; tentatively, D is TRBD1 (6 bases). Deletions cut 1 base from V and 12 bases from J, with 10 bases between. CDR3 length equals 12 residues. Germline loops: CDR1 LGHDT, CDR2 YNNKEL (reference sequence). This CDR3 is CASSQGTGPQFF. In DNA, the CDR3 is TGTGCCAGCAGCCAAGGAACAGGGCCGCAGTTCTTC.

This clonotype was observed many times. The J gene is TRBJ2-1, the V gene TRBV24-1; D perhaps matches TRBD2 (7 bases). The V and J ends lost 5 bases and 4 bases respectively, with 14 bases between them. CDR1 KGHDR and CDR2 SFDVKD come from the germline V gene. The CDR3 runs 15 residues. In DNA, the CDR3 is TGTGCCACCAGTGCCGGAGGGGGGGTTTACAATGAGCAGTTCTTC. Protein: CATSAGGGVYNEQFF.

The chain joins TRBV20-1 to TRBJ2-1; D is possibly TRBD1 (5 bases). Looked up from germline, CDR1 is DFQATT and CDR2 is SNEGSKA (reference sequence). There are 12 residues in the CDR3. With 1 base removed from V and 9 bases from J, the gap between germline ends came to 10 bases. The CDR3 DNA sequence: TGCAGTGCTAGAGCTCAGGGTGTTGAGCAGTTCTTC. It translates to CSARAQGVEQFF.

The V gene is TRBV28, the J gene TRBJ1-5, with D uncertain. V gave up 5 bases and J gave up 6 bases, with 11 bases separating them. The germline gives CDR1 MDHEN, CDR2 SYDVKM. The CDR3 is 13 amino acids. DNA for the CDR3: TGTGCCAGCAGTCAAGGAGGGTCTCAGCCCCAGCATTTT. Protein: CASSQGGSQPQHF. Full variable domain (rest looked up from reference TRBV28 and TRBJ1-5): DVKVTQSSRYLVKRTGEKVFLECVQDMDHENMFWYRQDPGLGLRLIYFSYDVKMKEKGDIPEGYSVSREKKERFSLILESASTNQTSMYLCASSQGGSQPQHFGDGTRLSIL.

A remark on this clonotype: No conserved phenylalanine or tryptophan ends this CDR3, so it is likely a read error. No DNA is shown, since the ends of the CDR3 on it are uncertain; the CDR3 is the one TCRdb lists. The chain joins TRBV20-1 to TRBJ2-7; the table calls TRBD2, which could not be checked here. The germline V gene encodes CDR1 DFQATT and CDR2 SNEGSKA (reference sequence). The CDR3 has 10 residues if both end residues are counted. The CDR3 reads CSARDRYQLA.

V gene TRBV30 combines with J gene TRBJ1-5; D remains unclear. The germline V and J ends were trimmed by 7 bases and 5 bases, with 15 bases remaining between them. From germline, CDR1 is GTSNPN and CDR2 SVGIG (reference sequence). CDR3 length: 13 amino acids. In nucleotides, the CDR3 is TGTGCCTCCTCCGATGGATCTTATCAGCCCCAGCATTTT. Amino acid sequence: CASSDGSYQPQHF.

This clonotype was observed at least ten times. V is TRBV10-3 and J is TRBJ2-1; 9 bases are a match to TRBD2. There are 16 residues in the CDR3. V gave up 4 bases and J gave up 0 bases; unmatched junction bases: 4. Germline V lookup: CDR1 ENHRY, CDR2 SYGVKD. CDR3 residues: CAISVSSGSSYNEQFF. The CDR3 nucleotides read TGTGCCATCAGTGTGAGTAGCGGGAGCTCCTACAATGAGCAGTTCTTC.

The chain employs TRBV10-3 and TRBJ2-1, with 10 bases fitting TRBD2. The CDR3 sequence is 16 residues long. CDR1 is ENHRY and CDR2 is SYGVKD in the germline V gene. The J segment lost 8 bases and the V segment lost 4 bases, leaving 11 bases of the junction unmatched. Written as DNA, the CDR3 is TGTGCCATCAGTGCCTCTGTTAGCGGGAGGATCTATGAGCAGTTCTTC. Its protein product is CAISASVSGRIYEQFF.

V usage is TRBV7-8 and J usage is TRBJ1-2; TRBD1 matches at 7 bases. V trimming: 5 bases; J trimming: 8 bases; junction bases outside the gene matches: 20. The CDR3 covers 17 residues. Germline CDR1 and CDR2: SGHVS and FQNEAQ. CDR3 in DNA: TGTGCCAGCAGCGCATCCGCGGTCGGAGACAGGGACCGAGGCTACACCTTC. Its protein product is CASSASAVGDRDRGYTF. Together with reference TRBV7-8 and TRBJ1-2, the CDR3 gives the full variable domain: GAGVSQSPRYKVAKRGQDVALRCDPISGHVSLFWYQQALGQGPEFLTYFQNEAQLDKSGLPSDRFFAERPEGSVSTLKIQRTQQEDSAVYLCASSASAVGDRDRGYTFGSGTRLTVV.

V and J are TRBV30 and TRBJ2-1; 12 nucleotides align to TRBD1. Germline V gene sequence: CDR1 GTSNPN, CDR2 SVGIG (reference sequence). This CDR3 has 13 residues. V shed 5 bases and J 9 bases; nucleotides not matched to a gene: 5. CDR3 residues: CAWYGTGGGEQFF. The CDR3 DNA sequence: TGTGCCTGGTACGGGACAGGGGGCGGTGAGCAGTTCTTC.

The gene calls are TRBV29-1 and TRBJ1-3, with D unclear. CDR1 and CDR2 from the germline V gene are SQVTM and ANQGSEA. The CDR3 is 11 residues long. With 3 bases removed from V and 8 bases from J, the gap between germline ends came to 8 bases. The CDR3 spells CSVEVVDTIYF. Here the CDR3 DNA reads TGCAGCGTTGAGGTCGTGGACACCATATATTTT. The variable domain in full, with the rest retrieved from reference TRBV29-1 and TRBJ1-3, is SAVISQKPSRDICQRGTSLTIQCQVDSQVTMMFWYRQQPGQSLTLIATANQGSEATYESGFVIDKFPISRPNLTFSTLTVSNMSPEDSSIYLCSVEVVDTIYFGEGSWLTVV.

Points on this clonotype: The junction and the germline gene differ at one end; a read error may be behind it. V is TRBV7-9 and J is TRBJ2-7, with 9 bases that match TRBD1. Germline V lookup: CDR1 SEHNR, CDR2 FQNEAQ (reference sequence). This CDR3 has 15 residues. This CDR3 is CASSRTGGRSYGQYF. For the CDR3, the DNA is TGTGCCAGCAGTCGTACAGGGGGCCGCTCCTACGGGCAGTACTTC.

The V call is TRBV7-3, the J call TRBJ1-6, with D possibly being TRBD1 (6 bases). Trimming left V 5 bases short and J 7 bases short, with 15 bases between. The length of the CDR3 is 15 residues. Germline lookup yields CDR1 SGHTA and CDR2 FQGTGA. The CDR3 coding sequence is TGTGCCAGCAGCCTCCAACAGGGTCCGAATTCACCCCTCCACTTT. Its protein product is CASSLQQGPNSPLHF.

The chain employs TRBV7-3 and TRBJ2-7; the match to TRBD1 covers 7 bases. Germline V gene lookup returns CDR1 SGHTA and CDR2 FQGTGA. The CDR3 extends over 13 amino acids. The junction had 2 bases not matched to a gene; V was cut back by 4 bases and J by 2 bases. CDR3 nucleotide sequence: TGTGCCAGCAGCTATGGACAGGCCTACGAGCAGTACTTC. This codes for CASSYGQAYEQYF.

This clonotype was observed once. A much bigger clone sits one base away, suggesting this may be a read error. The chain links TRBV6-1 to TRBJ2-7; the match to TRBD1 covers 7 bases. There are 14 residues in the CDR3. Germline V lookup: CDR1 MNHNS, CDR2 SASEGT. The CDR3 DNA follows: TGTACCAGCAGTGAACATCGGACAGGCCCGGCGCAGTACTTC. Translation gives CTSSEHRTGPAQYF.

This clonotype was observed many times. This chain connects TRBV7-2 to TRBJ2-7; 9 bases fit TRBD2. Per germline, CDR1 SGHTA and CDR2 FQGNSA. There are 15 residues in the CDR3. The junction had 6 bases not matched to a gene; V was cut back by 2 bases and J by 4 bases. The CDR3 DNA follows: TGTGCCAGCAGCTTAACGTCGGCGGGAGGGTACGAGCAGTACTTC. Its translation is CASSLTSAGGYEQYF.

This clonotype was counted many times. The rearrangement links TRBV15 to TRBJ2-7; TRBD1 aligns across 8 bases. The length of the CDR3 is 14 residues. Trimming cost V 3 bases and J 5 bases; bases outside gene matches: 6. Germline V lookup: CDR1 LNHNV, CDR2 YYDKDF (reference sequence). The CDR3 region has the DNA TGTGCCACCAGCAGGAACGACAGGGGCCACGAGCAGTACTTC. This gives the protein CATSRNDRGHEQYF.

This clonotype has ten or more counts. The rearrangement joins TRBV7-9 to TRBJ2-1, with TRBD2 identical over 12 bases. The CDR3 runs to 15 residues. V lost 5 bases and J lost 5; bases outside the gene matches: 4. CDR1 SEHNR and CDR2 FQNEAQ come from the germline V gene (reference sequence). This CDR3 is CASSPRLAGDNEQFF. The DNA of the CDR3 is TGTGCCAGCAGCCCCAGACTAGCGGGAGACAATGAGCAGTTCTTC.

The table lists this clonotype with a few counts. Since no conserved phenylalanine or tryptophan closes the CDR3, a read error is the likely cause. This chain links TRBV7-3 with TRBJ1-3; D not certain. V was shortened by 2 bases and J by 2 bases, with 7 bases between the two germline ends. The CDR3 spans 14 residues. Germline loops: CDR1 SGHTA, CDR2 FQGTGA. In DNA form, the CDR3 reads TGTGCCAGCAGCTTAGGTGGTACTGGAAACACCATATATCTT. This codes for CASSLGGTGNTIYL.

This sequence joins TRBV29-1 and TRBJ2-4, with 8 bases identical to TRBD2. The V and J ends lost 8 bases and 8 bases, in that order; junction bases with no gene match: 11. CDR1 SQVTM and CDR2 ANQGSEA come from the germline V gene. CDR3 length: 13 residues. CDR3 protein: CSSFRTSQDIQYF. CDR3 nucleotides: TGCAGCAGTTTTCGGACTAGCCAGGACATTCAGTACTTC.

A remark on this clonotype: A much larger clone differs by one base, so this may be a read error. The conserved phenylalanine or tryptophan is not found at the CDR3 terminus, so this likely reflects a read error. This chain connects TRBV19 to TRBJ1-4; D is possibly TRBD1 (5 bases). CDR3 size: 15 residues. Germline V CDR1 and CDR2: LNHDA, SQIVND (reference sequence). CDR3 sequence: CASSTGAVVNENLFL. The CDR3 coding sequence is TGTGCCAGTAGTACCGGGGCAGTGGTTAATGAAAATCTGTTTTTG.

The V gene is TRBV20-1, the J gene TRBJ2-5; the match to TRBD2 covers 7 bases. The germline V gene has CDR1 DFQATT and CDR2 SNEGSKA (reference sequence). The CDR3 contains 16 residues. After removal of 6 bases from V and 2 bases from J, the junction contained 15 bases not matched to a gene. The CDR3 region is CSAPGVLAGDQETQYF. The CDR3 DNA reads TGCAGTGCCCCCGGAGTGTTAGCGGGCGATCAAGAGACCCAGTACTTC.